The T cell receptor (beta chain) described here comes from a study of T cell responses to AZD1222 COVID-19 vaccine (dated by TCRdb to about 2021). General notes on the study: A total of under 250 trial participants underwent TCR sequencing, of whom around 210 had received two doses of AZD1222 and about 25 had received two doses of the MenACWY control vaccine. Enrollment into the trials was organized by age into subgroups of 18-55, 56-69 and 70-plus years, and those subgroups contained approximately 150, 30 and 60 TCR-sequenced participants, respectively. Results the study describes overall, beyond this receptor: Vaccine-associated CD4 TCRs spanned the whole spike protein, with dominant responses in regions 160-218 and 743-854. Conclusions about previously exposed vaccinees are limited because only a handful of AZD1222 recipients were SARS-CoV-2 seropositive at baseline. The 56-69-year group was small, and its depth increase did not reach significance, likely because of low power. Nearly half of unique spike-specific TCRs reportedly recognized epitopes outside regions mutated in the B.1.351 and B.1.1.7 variants. After two AZD1222 doses, spike-specific TCR breadth and depth were significantly higher than at day 0 and than in MenACWY recipients. Because no samples from the day 14 peak response were available, repertoires could be characterized only after the peak T cell response. Most participants were white British and females outnumbered males, and the authors suggested that clonal diversity may have been underestimated.

For this clone: The target of this receptor is not known. The sample holds no much larger clone one base away, and base qualities are not on file.

This specimen's time point label, per the study, means: about 28 days (+/-7) after the second vaccine dose. AZD1222 recipients given second doses at about 4 weeks or at about 12 weeks were pooled, since spike-specific TCR depth and breadth were not found to differ between the two schedules. Vaccinee samples were obtained from the UK trials COV001 and COV002, which included a single-blind randomized controlled phase 2/3 trial of AZD1222 (ChAdOx1 nCoV-19) in healthy adults. For TCRbeta chain sequencing, PBMC samples were collected from trial participants at day 0 and at day 28 after the second dose. CDR1 MNHEY and CDR2 SVGAGI are derived from the germline V gene. Including cysteine and phenylalanine, the CDR3 has 12 amino acids. The only DNA kept is the CDR3, 36 bases in frame from the first base. Relative to germline, V is 7 bases shorter and J is 8 bases shorter, with 14 bases between their ends.

The CDR3 regions of human TCRbeta chains were analyzed by immunosequencing. For the original study's pipeline: TCRs in the repertoires were compared against a reference library of SARS-CoV-2-specific TCRs that had been generated with the MIRA antigen-specificity platform. Breadth was defined as the fraction of unique TCRs that were SARS-CoV-2-associated, and depth was defined as the fraction of total T cells that were SARS-CoV-2-associated. Each spike-specific TCR was assigned to its reactive spike region and to a CD4 or CD8 class using the MIRA data. Log10-transformed breadth and depth values were compared by one-way ANOVA with Sidak's multiple comparisons tests. TCRdb re-hosts the immuneACCESS table, in-frame sequences only. Its copies lack some clones; in the studies checked, an unresolved V gene accounts for under half of them, and the cause for the rest is not known. For V, J and clone size, that table is used; D and trimming come from the DNA. In all, the sample holds roughly 87,000 clones, and 89% of those were seen once. The ten largest make up roughly 5% of the sample.

This TCR was recovered from an adult who received the AZD1222 COVID-19 vaccine. This receptor chain uses TRBV6-5 and TRBJ1-2; TRBD1 is possibly the D segment (6 matching bases). Source: peripheral blood, taken 28 days after the second AZD1222 dose. This receptor has the CDR3 CASTTPRGGYTF. In nucleotide form, the sequence is TGTGCCAGCACCACCCCCAGGGGCGGCTACACCTTC.